This TCR beta chain was retrieved from a study of T cell clusters in autoimmune cytopenias. On the study more broadly: The median distinct TRB clonotype count was about 2,500 per sample, from a median around 50,000 reads.

Tens of thousands of genome equivalents of blood DNA were amplified for TRB. One tube held mixed TRB-A and TRB-B primer pools for touch-down PCR. TCRdb re-called the multiplex PCR reads and shows each CDR3 protein once, DNA omitted. The table gives some 15,000 distinct CDR3 sequences; the top ten clones make up 3% to 4% of it. These same records also appear under a second study, on T cell repertoires in aging, cancer and after chemotherapy. As that study records: Untreated cancer patients had significantly lower blood TCR diversity than age-matched healthy donors.

The sample was peripheral blood. The sequence was collected from a human donor in good health.

Here the CDR3 reads CATSRRDRGRETQYF. V gene TRBV15 combines with J gene TRBJ2-5; TCRdb proposes TRBD1, but this gene call is untestable without DNA. The CDR3 loop spans 15 amino acids. CDR1 is LNHNV, CDR2 YYDKDF, per germline (reference sequence). The whole variable domain, filled in from reference TRBV15 and TRBJ2-5, reads DAMVIQNPRYQVTQFGKPVTLSCSQTLNHNVMYWYQQKSSQAPKLLFHYYDKDFNNEADTPDNFQSRRPNTSFCFLDIRSPGLGDTAMYLCATSRRDRGRETQYFGPGTRLLVL.